These 25 T cell receptor beta chains share one sample of origin, sequenced in a study of identical twins. TCRdb ran MiXCR on the 5' RACE reads and lists one entry per CDR3 protein. In the table there are about 530,000 distinct CDR3 sequences, about a fifth of which are singletons. These data also featured in a second study, about yellow fever vaccine responses in identical twins.

Source material: CD4+ T cells sorted from blood. The receptors were gathered from a woman in her late teens or twenties in good health.

The CDR3 protein is CASSEPVGTQYF. CDR3 coding DNA: TGTGCCAGCAGTGAACCCGTGGGGACCCAGTACTTC. The V gene is TRBV25-1, the J gene TRBJ2-5; no reliable D call. The V and J ends lost 2 bases and 7 bases respectively, with 8 bases between them. Germline V gene sequence: CDR1 MGHDK, CDR2 SYGVNS. The CDR3 runs to 12 residues.

This clonotype was counted between two and nine times. The rearrangement links TRBV5-1 to TRBJ2-3; D call uncertain. V lost 7 bases to trimming and J lost 7 bases, with 19 bases between them. This CDR3 has 14 amino acids. Germline V CDR1 and CDR2: SGHRS, YFSETQ. CDR3 residues: CASGVEEARNTQYF. CDR3 nucleotides: TGCGCCAGCGGAGTTGAAGAGGCCAGGAATACGCAGTATTTT.

Only a few counts were recorded for this clonotype. V gene TRBV6-4 combines with J gene TRBJ2-3; the D gene is possibly TRBD1 (5 bases). Per germline, CDR1 MRHNA and CDR2 SNTAGT. V lost 1 base and J 2 bases, leaving 10 bases between the germline ends. The CDR3 is 15 residues long. The chain's CDR3 is CASSDLWGSTDTQYF. CDR3 DNA sequence: TGTGCCAGCAGTGACTTGTGGGGCTCCACAGATACGCAGTATTTT.

The chain combines TRBV7-6 with TRBJ2-1, with no clear D. The CDR3 is made up of 14 amino acids. Germline assignment: CDR1 SGHVS and CDR2 FNYEAQ. V dropped 5 bases and J dropped 5 bases, with 13 bases sitting between them. CDR3 region: CASSVRAPNNEQFF. DNA of the CDR3: TGTGCCAGCAGCGTAAGAGCGCCAAACAATGAGCAGTTCTTC. The full variable domain, rest sourced from reference TRBV7-6 and TRBJ2-1, is GAGVSQSPRYKVTKRGQDVALRCDPISGHVSLYWYRQALGQGPEFLTYFNYEAQQDKSGLPNDRFSAERPEGSISTLTIQRTEQRDSAMYRCASSVRAPNNEQFFGPGTRLTVL.

The chain couples TRBV3-1 to TRBJ2-1; possibly TRBD1 or TRBD2 for D (5 bases each). This CDR3 is built from 15 residues. The germline V and J ends were trimmed by 2 bases and 11 bases, with 19 bases remaining between them. Germline CDR1 LGHDT, CDR2 YNNKEL (reference sequence). The DNA for the CDR3 is TGTGCCAGCAGCCAAACGGGACCAGGCTCCTCGAAGCAGTTCTTC. Amino acids: CASSQTGPGSSKQFF.

The chain combines TRBV20-1 with TRBJ2-1; 11 bases match TRBD2. This CDR3 contains 16 residues. CDR1 is DFQATT and CDR2 is SNEGSKA in the germline V gene (reference sequence). The junction had 11 bases not matched to a gene; V was cut back by 3 bases and J by 7 bases. For the CDR3, the DNA is TGCAGTGCTAGTCCTATAGCGGGGGGGCTGGGAAATGAGCAGTTCTTC. It yields the protein CSASPIAGGLGNEQFF.

A remark on this clonotype: A much more abundant neighbour one base away suggests this may be a read error. The rearrangement links TRBV12-3 or TRBV12-4 to TRBJ2-1; D call uncertain. Trimming cost V 6 bases and J 12 bases, with 15 bases left between them. There are 12 residues in the CDR3. This chain's CDR3 is CASSPAFLTQFF. Here the CDR3 DNA reads TGTGCCAGCAGCCCCGCCTTCTTGACGCAGTTCTTC.

The chain combines TRBV20-1 with TRBJ2-1, with 7 bases fitting TRBD2. The CDR3 is 15 amino acids. The J segment lost 2 bases and the V segment lost 4 bases, leaving 8 bases of the junction unmatched. The germline CDR1 and CDR2 sequences are DFQATT and SNEGSKA (reference sequence). In DNA form, the CDR3 reads TGCAGTGCTATGACCCCTAGCGGCCCCTACAATGAGCAGTTCTTC. It encodes CSAMTPSGPYNEQFF.

The CDR3 region is CSARDPGRQETQYF. Here the CDR3 DNA reads TGCAGTGCTAGAGATCCGGGCAGACAAGAGACCCAGTACTTC. The chain uses TRBV20-1 and TRBJ2-5; no definite D call. With 0 bases removed from V and 2 bases from J, the gap between germline ends came to 10 bases. Looked up from germline, CDR1 is DFQATT and CDR2 is SNEGSKA (reference sequence). The length of the CDR3 is 14 residues.

In nucleotides, the CDR3 is TGCGCCAGCAGCCAATGGTCGGAACGGCAGACCCAGTACTTC. Translation: CASSQWSERQTQYF. This chain joins TRBV4-1 and TRBJ2-5; D is unclear. V was pared by 2 bases and J by 6 bases, with 13 bases between. In germline, CDR1 is MGHRA, CDR2 YSYEKL. CDR3 length: 14 residues.

The V call is TRBV3-1, the J call TRBJ1-5; weak D call: TRBD1 (6 bases). Germline CDR1 LGHDT, CDR2 YNNKEL (reference sequence). Trimming cost V 2 bases and J 7 bases, with 9 bases left between them. The CDR3 is 13 residues long. The CDR3 DNA reads TGTGCCAGCAGCCAAAAGGGGGGCCAGCCCCAGCATTTT. Encoded protein: CASSQKGGQPQHF.

The V and J genes are TRBV4-2 and TRBJ2-2, with TRBD2 identical over 8 bases. The CDR3 runs to 16 residues. Trimming removed 1 base from V and 5 bases from J; junction bases left unmatched: 6. The germline V gene encodes CDR1 LGHNA and CDR2 YNFKEQ. The CDR3 here is CASSQVAGTGTGELFF. CDR3 nucleotides: TGTGCCAGCAGCCAAGTAGCGGGGACCGGGACCGGGGAGCTGTTTTTT.

The chain is built from TRBV7-9 and TRBJ1-5; maybe TRBD1 (5 bases). The germline V gene encodes CDR1 SEHNR and CDR2 FQNEAQ (reference sequence). CDR3 size: 14 residues. Trimming removed 1 base from V and 7 bases from J, with 11 bases in between. CDR3 in amino acids: CASSLGAGPQPQHF. The DNA for the CDR3 is TGTGCCAGCAGCTTAGGGGCGGGACCCCAGCCCCAGCATTTT.

The rearrangement joins TRBV6-5 to TRBJ2-7, with 11 bases that match TRBD1. V was pared by 0 bases and J by 2 bases, with 0 bases of the junction left unmatched. Germline V gene lookup returns CDR1 MNHEY and CDR2 SVGAGI. This CDR3 is built from 15 residues. CDR3 nucleotides: TGTGCCAGCAGTTACTCGGACAGGGGGCCCTACGAGCAGTACTTC. This sequence encodes CASSYSDRGPYEQYF.

This clonotype was counted once. J is TRBJ2-1 and V is TRBV5-1, with D maybe TRBD1 (5 bases). V was pared by 2 bases and J by 5 bases, with 8 bases between. The CDR3 runs to 13 residues. Germline CDR1 is SGHRS and CDR2 is YFSETQ. As DNA, the CDR3 is TGCGCCAGCAGCTTTACAGGTAACAATGAGCAGTTCTTC. Translating it yields CASSFTGNNEQFF.

This chain links TRBV5-1 with TRBJ2-5; 7 positions match TRBD1. V shed 0 bases and J 1 base; nucleotides not matched to a gene: 6. CDR1 and CDR2 from the germline V gene are SGHRS and YFSETQ. This CDR3 region has 16 residues. This CDR3 reads CASSLGGQTAQETQYF. CDR3 nucleotide sequence: TGCGCCAGCAGCTTGGGGGGACAGACGGCCCAAGAGACCCAGTACTTC.

The V call is TRBV28, the J call TRBJ2-7; 8 nucleotides agree with TRBD2. The CDR3 contains 15 residues. Germline V gene data show CDR1 as MDHEN and CDR2 as SYDVKM. Trimming cost V 7 bases and J 5 bases; bases outside gene matches: 13. The chain's CDR3 is CASTVYRAGGDEQYF. The DNA for the CDR3 is TGTGCCAGCACAGTTTATAGGGCGGGAGGTGACGAGCAGTACTTC.

Many counts were recorded for this clonotype. The J gene is TRBJ1-5, the V gene TRBV7-8; a possible D gene is TRBD1 (5 bases). The CDR3 loop spans 15 amino acids. V was pared by 1 base and J by 4 bases, with 11 bases between. Looked up from germline, CDR1 is SGHVS and CDR2 is FQNEAQ. Here the CDR3 reads CASSLEAPGNQPQHF. CDR3 DNA sequence: TGTGCCAGCAGCTTAGAGGCCCCAGGGAATCAGCCCCAGCATTTT.

This clonotype was detected a few times. V gene TRBV7-9 combines with J gene TRBJ1-2; no firm D call. This CDR3 is 12 amino acids long. The V end was cut by 1 base, the J end by 8 bases, with 8 bases between. Per germline, CDR1 SEHNR and CDR2 FQNEAQ (reference sequence). In DNA, the CDR3 is TGTGCCAGCAGCTTAGAGCGTGAAGGCTACACCTTC. This encodes CASSLEREGYTF. Complete variable domain (other parts from reference TRBV7-9 and TRBJ1-2): DTGVSQNPRHKITKRGQNVTFRCDPISEHNRLYWYRQTLGQGPEFLTYFQNEAQLEKSRLLSDRFSAERPKGSFSTLEIQRTEQGDSAMYLCASSLEREGYTFGSGTRLTVV.

The chain carries TRBV7-2 and TRBJ1-1; tentatively, D is TRBD1 (5 bases). Germline values: CDR1 SGHTA, CDR2 FQGNSA. The V gene lost 2 bases and the J gene lost 5 bases, with 12 bases spanning the gap. This CDR3 is 14 amino acids long. DNA for the CDR3: TGTGCCAGCAGCTTACGGCAGGGCTTGACTGAAGCTTTCTTT. Its translation: CASSLRQGLTEAFF.

The genes are TRBV2 and TRBJ2-7; 8 bases agree with TRBD2. After removal of 8 bases from V and 0 bases from J, the junction contained 6 bases not matched to a gene. The CDR3 contains 14 residues. Germline loops: CDR1 SNHLY, CDR2 FYNNEI. DNA for the CDR3: TGTGCCAGCTCTGTCGCGGGGGGCTCCTACGAGCAGTACTTC. Translation: CASSVAGGSYEQYF.

This clonotype was seen more than once but under ten times. The chain joins TRBV20-1 to TRBJ2-1; D remains unclear. This CDR3 comprises 13 residues. CDR1 and CDR2 (germline): DFQATT, SNEGSKA (reference sequence). The germline V and J ends were trimmed by 3 bases and 5 bases, with 11 bases remaining between them. The DNA of the CDR3 is TGCAGTGCTAGTCTCCCAGGAAACAATGAGCAGTTCTTC. Residues: CSASLPGNNEQFF.

This sequence joins TRBV12-3 or TRBV12-4 and TRBJ1-6; D is uncertain. The CDR3 runs 13 residues. V lost 6 bases and J 7 bases, leaving 10 bases between the germline ends. The CDR3 spells CASRELQNSPLHF. The CDR3 nucleotides read TGTGCCAGCAGAGAACTACAGAATTCACCCCTCCACTTT.

This clonotype appeared many times. The V and J genes are TRBV5-1 and TRBJ2-1, with unresolved D. Per the germline V gene, CDR1 is SGHRS and CDR2 is YFSETQ. The V end was cut by 0 bases, the J end by 9 bases, with 10 bases between. CDR3 length: 13 amino acids. CDR3: CASSLATMSEQFF. The DNA of the CDR3 is TGCGCCAGCAGCTTGGCCACTATGAGTGAGCAGTTCTTC.

This clonotype occurred a few times. The CDR3 region is CATSDPDGTYEQYF. CDR3 DNA: TGTGCCACCAGTGATCCGGACGGGACCTACGAGCAGTACTTC. This chain uses TRBV24-1 with TRBJ2-7, with D possibly TRBD2 on 5 matching bases. The germline V gene encodes CDR1 KGHDR and CDR2 SFDVKD. Between the trimmed V and J ends, which lost 3 bases and 2 bases, there was a span of 10 bases. The length of the CDR3 is 14 residues.